These 32 T cell receptor beta chains originate from one sample sequenced in a study of control samples from healthy donors and cancer patients. Clones were sequenced by immunoSEQ multiplex PCR, and TCRdb holds only the in-frame ones, with some missing. The sample carries 100,000 to 150,000 clones, roughly 87% recorded once. The sample was blood. Receptor source: a man younger than 35 in good health.

The rearrangement links TRBV7-2 to TRBJ2-4, with 9 bases aligning to TRBD1. Germline CDR1 SGHTA, CDR2 FQGNSA. The V and J ends lost 3 bases and 7 bases, in that order; junction bases with no gene match: 4. The CDR3 runs 14 residues. CDR3 in amino acids: CASSFGTGLNIQYF. Here the CDR3 DNA reads TGTGCCAGCAGCTTTGGGACAGGGTTGAACATTCAGTACTTC.

This clone occurred a few times. This chain's CDR3 is CATSGWTSGRGELFF. CDR3 DNA: TGTGCCACCAGTGGATGGACTAGCGGGAGGGGGGAGCTGTTTTTT. The chain is built from TRBV24-1 and TRBJ2-2, with 14 bases identical to TRBD2. Germline V gene sequence: CDR1 KGHDR, CDR2 SFDVKD. After removal of 5 bases from V and 8 bases from J, the junction contained 3 bases not matched to a gene. The CDR3 runs 15 residues.

The chain is built from TRBV10-3 and TRBJ2-3; D might be TRBD1 (6 bases). Germline-derived CDR1 and CDR2 are ENHRY and SYGVKD. The CDR3 loop spans 12 amino acids. Between the trimmed V and J ends, which lost 6 bases and 4 bases, there was a span of 8 bases. The CDR3 coding sequence is TGTGCCATCAGCAGGGGCGCAGATACGCAGTATTTT. Protein: CAISRGADTQYF.

A single count supports this clone. The chain is built from TRBV28 and TRBJ2-3; D perhaps matches TRBD1 (5 bases). The CDR3 consists of 17 residues. Germline V CDR1 and CDR2: MDHEN, SYDVKM. V lost 5 bases, J lost 1 base, and 19 bases lay in between. The CDR3 is CASSRPPQGGGTDTQYF. As DNA, the CDR3 is TGTGCCAGCAGTCGCCCGCCGCAGGGTGGCGGCACAGATACGCAGTATTTT.

The chain uses TRBV6-1 and TRBJ1-1; possible D gene TRBD1, 5 bases. Germline V gene data show CDR1 as MNHNS and CDR2 as SASEGT. V was clipped by 3 bases and J by 0 bases, with 8 bases between them. The CDR3 runs to 14 residues. The CDR3 bases are TGTGCCAGCAGTGACAGGGCCTTGAACACTGAAGCTTTCTTT. This sequence encodes CASSDRALNTEAFF.

This chain connects TRBV18 to TRBJ2-5; a possible D gene is TRBD1 (6 bases). Trimming pared 6 bases from V and 4 bases from J, leaving 9 bases between. This CDR3 spans 12 amino acids. CDR1 is KGHSH and CDR2 is LQKENI in the germline V gene. This CDR3 reads CASSRGGETQYF. In nucleotides, the CDR3 is TGTGCCAGCTCGCGAGGGGGAGAGACCCAGTACTTC. The variable domain in full, with the rest retrieved from reference TRBV18 and TRBJ2-5, is NAGVMQNPRHLVRRRGQEARLRCSPMKGHSHVYWYRQLPEEGLKFMVYLQKENIIDESGMPKERFSAEFPKEGPSILRIQQVVRGDSAAYFCASSRGGETQYFGPGTRLLVL.

V and J are TRBV30 and TRBJ1-1; D call uncertain. V was clipped by 4 bases and J by 2 bases, with 14 bases between them. Germline V CDR1 and CDR2: GTSNPN, SVGIG (reference sequence). The CDR3 totals 14 residues. This chain's CDR3 is CAWTGGGKNTEAFF. The DNA of the CDR3 is TGTGCCTGGACTGGAGGAGGAAAAAACACTGAAGCTTTCTTT.

This chain joins TRBV23-1 and TRBJ1-2, with D perhaps matching TRBD1 (6 bases). TRBV23-1 is treated as an ORF (open reading frame) with a function not yet certain. CDR3 size: 13 residues. V lost 2 bases to trimming and J lost 4 bases, with 8 bases between them. The CDR3 reads CASSQQDSYGYTF. The CDR3, as DNA: TGCGCCAGCAGTCAACAGGACAGCTATGGCTACACCTTC.

In its sample, this clone was seen a few times. The chain links TRBV2 to TRBJ2-2; D possibly corresponds to TRBD1 (5 bases). This CDR3 spans 13 amino acids. From germline, CDR1 is SNHLY and CDR2 FYNNEI. Trimming left V 8 bases short and J 7 bases short, with 14 bases between. The DNA of the CDR3 is TGTGCCAGCCAATCCCTAGGGGTCGGGGAGCTGTTTTTT. Its protein is CASQSLGVGELFF.

The rearrangement uses TRBV7-9 and TRBJ1-1, with D unresolved. This CDR3 region has 14 residues. Trimming left V 5 bases short and J 0 bases short, with 10 bases between. CDR1 and CDR2 (germline): SEHNR, FQNEAQ (reference sequence). CDR3 in amino acids: CASSLWHLNTEAFF. CDR3 nucleotides: TGTGCCAGCAGCCTATGGCATCTGAACACTGAAGCTTTCTTT.

This clone appeared once. The rearrangement links TRBV5-1 to TRBJ1-5; 11 nucleotides align to TRBD1. Looked up from germline, CDR1 is SGHRS and CDR2 is YFSETQ. The V gene end was trimmed by 4 bases and the J gene end by 6 bases; junction bases not matched to a gene: 6. The CDR3 spans 15 residues. The CDR3 sequence is CASSPGQGATQPQHF. The DNA for the CDR3 is TGCGCCAGCAGCCCAGGACAGGGGGCCACTCAGCCCCAGCATTTT.

This chain links TRBV14 with TRBJ2-1, with TRBD2 matching 11 bases. The CDR3 extends over 20 amino acids. Trimming took 0 bases from V and 8 from J; bases not matched to a gene: 18. Germline CDR1 and CDR2: SGHDN and FVKESK. The CDR3 spells CASSQDLELAGAPFLYEQFF. CDR3 coding DNA: TGTGCCAGCAGCCAAGATCTCGAACTAGCGGGAGCTCCTTTCCTATATGAGCAGTTCTTC.

This rearrangement joins TRBV28 to TRBJ1-5, with no clear D. The CDR3 is 16 amino acids. In germline, CDR1 is MDHEN, CDR2 SYDVKM. The V end was cut by 6 bases, the J end by 2 bases, with 17 bases between. The CDR3 here is CASRSRAPWGNQPQHF. Written as DNA, the CDR3 is TGTGCCAGCAGATCGCGGGCCCCATGGGGCAATCAGCCCCAGCATTTT. The variable domain in full, with the rest retrieved from reference TRBV28 and TRBJ1-5, is DVKVTQSSRYLVKRTGEKVFLECVQDMDHENMFWYRQDPGLGLRLIYFSYDVKMKEKGDIPEGYSVSREKKERFSLILESASTNQTSMYLCASRSRAPWGNQPQHFGDGTRLSIL.

The rearrangement uses TRBV19 and TRBJ2-5; D gene uncertain. This CDR3 spans 14 amino acids. Germline CDR1 is LNHDA and CDR2 is SQIVND (reference sequence). Trimming pared 3 bases from V and 5 bases from J, leaving 13 bases between. Here the CDR3 reads CASSMSGYSETQYF. In nucleotides, the CDR3 is TGTGCCAGTAGTATGTCTGGGTATTCGGAGACCCAGTACTTC.

The V call is TRBV11-2, the J call TRBJ2-3, with TRBD2 identical over 11 bases. Germline V gene lookup returns CDR1 SGHAT and CDR2 FQNNGV. The CDR3 is 15 residues long. The junction had 5 bases not matched to a gene; V was cut back by 5 bases and J by 4 bases. The CDR3 protein is CASSPLAGGPDTQYF. The DNA of the CDR3 is TGTGCCAGCAGCCCGCTAGCGGGAGGTCCAGATACGCAGTATTTT.

This chain joins TRBV6-6 and TRBJ1-1; 10 positions match TRBD1. Looked up from germline, CDR1 is MNHNY and CDR2 is SVGAGI (reference sequence). CDR3 size: 17 residues. V lost 5 bases to trimming and J lost 0 bases; unmatched junction nucleotides: 9. CDR3 bases: TGTGCCAGCAGTCCCTTTACCGGGACAGGGGTGAACACTGAAGCTTTCTTT. Residues: CASSPFTGTGVNTEAFF.

This chain connects TRBV7-2 to TRBJ2-1; D is ambiguous. Germline V gene lookup returns CDR1 SGHTA and CDR2 FQGNSA. Trimming took off 2 bases at V and 1 base at J, with 6 bases between the two ends. The CDR3 is 14 amino acids. As DNA, the CDR3 is TGTGCCAGCAGCTTACGCGGTTCCTACAATGAGCAGTTCTTC. Its translation is CASSLRGSYNEQFF.

The chain recombines TRBV19 with TRBJ1-2; D is unresolved. Germline CDR1 and CDR2: LNHDA and SQIVND (reference sequence). Trimming removed 0 bases from V and 4 bases from J, with 12 bases in between. There are 15 residues in the CDR3. DNA for the CDR3: TGTGCCAGTAGTATAGATCAAGGGCGGCTCTATGGCTACACCTTC. It yields the protein CASSIDQGRLYGYTF.

For this clone: One end of the junction is discordant with germline, which a read error may explain. The CDR3 sequence is CASTLGSDLNTEAFF. The CDR3 nucleotides read TGTGCCAGCACCTTGGGCAGTGACTTGAACACTGAAGCTTTCTTT. The genes are TRBV5-8 and TRBJ1-1; D is undetermined. The length of the CDR3 is 15 residues. The germline V gene has CDR1 SGHTS and CDR2 YDEGEE.

The gene calls are TRBV19 and TRBJ1-1; TRBD1 aligns across 7 bases. Germline CDR1 is LNHDA and CDR2 is SQIVND (reference sequence). Trimming took 3 bases from V and 5 from J; bases not matched to a gene: 6. The CDR3 is 14 amino acids. The CDR3 loop is CASSMTGRITEAFF. The CDR3 nucleotides read TGTGCCAGTAGTATGACAGGGAGGATTACTGAAGCTTTCTTT.

The chain has TRBV30 and TRBJ2-7; D is possibly TRBD2 (7 bases). Trimming pared 5 bases from V and 4 bases from J, leaving 18 bases between. Germline values: CDR1 GTSNPN, CDR2 SVGIG (reference sequence). The CDR3 is 14 residues long. CDR3 protein: CAWEGGEGKYEQYF. Here the CDR3 DNA reads TGTGCCTGGGAAGGGGGGGAGGGCAAGTACGAGCAGTACTTC.

Ten or more counts support this clone. The CDR3 protein is CASSPPGLAGRSSYEQYF. The DNA of the CDR3 is TGTGCCAGCAGTCCCCCCGGACTAGCGGGACGCAGCTCCTACGAGCAGTACTTC. This chain uses TRBV6-6 with TRBJ2-7; 12 bases agree with TRBD2. There are 18 residues in the CDR3. The junction had 11 bases not matched to a gene; V was cut back by 5 bases and J by 0 bases. CDR1 is MNHNY and CDR2 is SVGAGI in the germline V gene (reference sequence).

This sequence joins TRBV7-3 and TRBJ2-1; D is uncertain. Trimming shortened V by 1 base and J by 3 bases, and 10 bases separated the two germline ends. CDR3 length: 15 residues. Germline V gives CDR1 SGHTA, CDR2 FQGTGA. This CDR3 is CASSLMSEDYNEQFF. CDR3 bases: TGTGCCAGCAGCTTAATGTCCGAAGACTACAATGAGCAGTTCTTC. Full variable domain (missing parts from reference TRBV7-3 and TRBJ2-1): GAGVSQTPSNKVTEKGKYVELRCDPISGHTALYWYRQSLGQGPEFLIYFQGTGAADDSGLPNDRFFAVRPEGSVSTLKIQRTERGDSAVYLCASSLMSEDYNEQFFGPGTRLTVL.

The chain carries TRBV19 and TRBJ1-4, with D hard to call. This CDR3 contains 15 residues. In germline, CDR1 is LNHDA, CDR2 SQIVND (reference sequence). V lost 3 bases and J lost 6, with 14 bases in between. This CDR3 is CASSISGSRHEKLFF. Here the CDR3 DNA reads TGTGCCAGTAGTATTTCGGGGTCGAGGCATGAAAAACTGTTTTTT.

The chain is built from TRBV5-6 and TRBJ1-4; no definite D call. Germline loops: CDR1 SGHDT, CDR2 YYEEEE. The CDR3 contains 11 residues. V lost 4 bases, J lost 8 bases, and 6 bases lay in between. The CDR3 protein is CASSLGEKLFF. The CDR3 region has the DNA TGTGCCAGCAGCCTGGGGGAAAAACTGTTTTTT. Using reference TRBV5-6 and TRBJ1-4 for the parts outside the CDR3, the full variable domain is DAGVTQSPTHLIKTRGQQVTLRCSPKSGHDTVSWYQQALGQGPQFIFQYYEEEERQRGNFPDRFSGHQFPNYSSELNVNALLLGDSALYLCASSLGEKLFFGSGTQLSVL.

The V and J genes are TRBV28 and TRBJ1-1; D not certain. V was pared by 5 bases and J by 11 bases, with 15 bases between. The CDR3 extends over 12 amino acids. The germline gives CDR1 MDHEN, CDR2 SYDVKM. The CDR3 DNA sequence: TGTGCCAGCAGTGTTCGACAAGGTCGGGCTTTCTTT. Translation gives CASSVRQGRAFF.

The V and J genes are TRBV7-3 and TRBJ2-7; 12 bases map to TRBD2. CDR3 length equals 15 residues. The V and J ends lost 3 bases and 6 bases, in that order; junction bases with no gene match: 6. Germline V gene sequence: CDR1 SGHTA, CDR2 FQGTGA. CDR3 DNA: TGTGCCAGCAGCTTGGTTCCTAGCGGGAGGGGCGAGCAGTACTTC. As protein: CASSLVPSGRGEQYF.

The chain carries TRBV6-5 and TRBJ1-6, with 8 bases lining up with TRBD1. V shed 1 base, J shed 10 bases, and the junction held 9 bases outside the gene matches. There are 16 residues in the CDR3. Germline CDR1 MNHEY, CDR2 SVGAGI. Written as DNA, the CDR3 is TGTGCCAGCAGTTACTTGGCAGGGGGCCAAGGGTCACCCCTCCACTTT. The encoded protein is CASSYLAGGQGSPLHF.

V usage is TRBV25-1 and J usage is TRBJ2-7; 11 bases line up with TRBD2. V dropped 7 bases and J dropped 3; count of bases not matched to a gene: 5. This CDR3 contains 14 residues. Germline V gives CDR1 MGHDK, CDR2 SYGVNS. The CDR3 here is CASTVGTSGYEQYF. The CDR3 bases are TGTGCCAGCACTGTAGGGACTAGCGGCTACGAGCAGTACTTC.

This clone appeared a few times. The rearrangement links TRBV11-2 to TRBJ1-1; no reliable D call. The CDR3 runs 13 residues. In germline, CDR1 is SGHAT, CDR2 FQNNGV. Trimming took off 6 bases at V and 10 bases at J, with 18 bases between the two ends. This chain's CDR3 is CASREGRAWGAFF. CDR3 coding DNA: TGTGCCAGCAGAGAAGGACGGGCTTGGGGAGCTTTCTTT.

The chain uses TRBV24-1 and TRBJ2-1; the match to TRBD1 covers 7 bases. V shed 6 bases and J 1 base; nucleotides not matched to a gene: 8. This CDR3 comprises 16 residues. Per germline, CDR1 KGHDR and CDR2 SFDVKD. The chain's CDR3 is CATSSAEDRSYNEQFF. In nucleotides, the CDR3 is TGTGCCACCAGTTCCGCAGAGGACAGGTCCTACAATGAGCAGTTCTTC.

The DNA for the CDR3 is TGTGCCAGCAGTTTAGCGGGAAAGGTCTACAATGAGCAGTTCTTC. Its protein product is CASSLAGKVYNEQFF. The rearrangement links TRBV28 to TRBJ2-1, with D possibly being TRBD2 (6 bases). The CDR3 spans 15 residues. V lost 2 bases and J 3 bases, leaving 11 bases between the germline ends. Germline V CDR1 and CDR2: MDHEN, SYDVKM.